One sample yielded the 5 T cell receptor beta chains listed below, sequenced in a study of OX40 agonist ivuxolimab in advanced cancers. Libraries were prepared by immunoSEQ multiplex PCR; TCRdb keeps only in-frame clonotypes and omits some of them. The sample has over 50,000 clones, around 90% seen once. The input for sequencing was CD4+ or CD8+ T cells sorted from blood, taken in a trial of the OX40 agonist ivuxolimab. The receptors shown here come from an adult with an advanced solid tumor such as melanoma, head and neck, liver or kidney cancer.

V and J are TRBV9 and TRBJ2-1; 8 bases are shared with TRBD2. The V gene end was trimmed by 4 bases and the J gene end by 8 bases; junction bases not matched to a gene: 8. The germline V gene has CDR1 SGDLS and CDR2 YYNGEE. CDR3 length: 14 amino acids. CDR3 amino acids: CASSPSGGRDEQFF. The CDR3 DNA sequence: TGTGCCAGCAGCCCATCGGGGGGGCGCGATGAGCAGTTCTTC.

The chain uses TRBV11-2 and TRBJ2-1; possible D gene TRBD2, 6 bases. The CDR3 runs 16 residues. Germline CDR1 SGHAT, CDR2 FQNNGV. V was trimmed by 0 bases and J by 4 bases, leaving 13 bases between them. The CDR3 spells CASSLDRLAPYNEQFF. The CDR3 DNA reads as TGTGCCAGCAGCTTAGATCGGCTAGCGCCGTACAATGAGCAGTTCTTC.

This rearrangement joins TRBV28 to TRBJ1-5; possibly TRBD1 for D (5 bases). CDR1 is MDHEN, CDR2 SYDVKM, per germline. Trimming left V 7 bases short and J 5 bases short, with 15 bases between. The length of the CDR3 is 14 residues. The CDR3 sequence: CASTWTRGDQPQHF. CDR3 coding DNA: TGTGCCAGCACTTGGACACGGGGGGATCAGCCCCAGCATTTT. The variable domain in full, completed from reference TRBV28 and TRBJ1-5, reads DVKVTQSSRYLVKRTGEKVFLECVQDMDHENMFWYRQDPGLGLRLIYFSYDVKMKEKGDIPEGYSVSREKKERFSLILESASTNQTSMYLCASTWTRGDQPQHFGDGTRLSIL.

The chain couples TRBV18 to TRBJ1-2; D unresolved. Per the germline V gene, CDR1 is KGHSH and CDR2 is LQKENI. The length of the CDR3 is 14 residues. V lost 5 bases and J 2 bases, leaving 12 bases between the germline ends. The CDR3 bases are TGTGCCAGCTCAACCCCGGTGGGGAACTATGGCTACACCTTC. It codes for CASSTPVGNYGYTF.

This chain uses TRBV25-1 with TRBJ1-6; a possible D gene is TRBD1 (6 bases). Per the germline V gene, CDR1 is MGHDK and CDR2 is SYGVNS. With 8 bases removed from V and 14 bases from J, the gap between germline ends came to 13 bases. CDR3 size: 11 residues. CDR3: CASEQGSALHF. The CDR3 DNA follows: TGTGCCAGCGAACAGGGTTCGGCCCTCCACTTT. Based on the CDR3 plus reference TRBV25-1 and TRBJ1-6, the full variable domain is EADIYQTPRYLVIGTGKKITLECSQTMGHDKMYWYQQDPGMELHLIHYSYGVNSTEKGDLSSESTVSRIRTEHFPLTLESARPSHTSQYLCASEQGSALHFGNGTRLTVT.